This T cell receptor beta chain came from a study of control samples from healthy donors and cancer patients. Repertoires were generated with immunoSEQ multiplex PCR, while TCRdb's copy carries only in-frame clones and drops some. The sample includes under 95,000 clones, 75% to 90% of them seen just once. Per the germline V gene, CDR1 is SNHLY and CDR2 is FYNNEI. V was clipped by 6 bases and J by 6 bases, with 15 bases between them. The CDR3 spans 14 residues. V usage is TRBV2 and J usage is TRBJ1-3; TRBD1 is a possible D gene (5 bases). This clonotype originated in a man aged 45-65 years in good health. Sequencing input: blood. CDR3 in amino acids: CASSPQGTLNTIYF. CDR3 sequence (DNA): TGTGCCAGCAGCCCGCAGGGAACCCTAAACACCATATATTTT.